This paragraph covers one T cell receptor beta chain sequence. Its matching antigen is unknown. This sample is part of a study of cytomegalovirus exposure and HLA in healthy donors. General observations from the study: Among TCR beta chains, those listed as cytomegalovirus-associated numbered around 180.

It was with 60 Vbeta and 13 Jbeta primers that the PCR ran. Authors' methods: Approximately 10 million shared chains were among about 80 million unique TCR beta chains counted in a later analysis. Repertoires were generated with immunoSEQ multiplex PCR, while TCRdb's copy carries only in-frame clones and drops some. V and J calls plus clone size are reproduced from that table; the DNA served to infer D and trimming. The sample yields 50,000 or so clones, about three quarters seen once. This CDR3 spans 17 amino acids. V was pared by 4 bases and J by 3 bases, with 22 bases between. Germline V CDR1 and CDR2: SGHRS, YFSETQ.

This receptor was identified in a woman aged 45-65 years in good health and CMV-seronegative. The V gene is TRBV5-1, the J gene TRBJ1-1; D is perhaps TRBD1 (5 bases). Specimen: PBMCs. In DNA form, the CDR3 reads TGCGCCAGCAGCGTCCGATCCGTCCAAGGAGGGGACACTGAAGCTTTCTTT. It translates to CASSVRSVQGGDTEAFF.